This T cell receptor (beta chain) was retrieved from a study of shared clonotypes between healthy human individuals. Only Caucasian adults living in Nashville, Tennessee made up the donor group. The germline gives CDR1 LGHNA, CDR2 YNFKEQ. This CDR3 is built from 18 residues. The V gene end was trimmed by 0 bases and the J gene end by 8 bases; junction bases not matched to a gene: 14. Genomic DNA per cell subset filled all wells of several immunoSEQ plates. PCR replicates from unsorted PBMC used roughly 300 ng DNA, and this amount was approximately 30,000 T cell genomes. Profiled with immunoSEQ multiplex PCR; TCRdb holds only in-frame clones, not every one. In the table there are about 560,000 clones, just over 75% of which are singletons.

This chain connects TRBV4-2 to TRBJ2-2; TRBD2 aligns across 8 bases. The sequence came from a woman aged 40 to 50 in good health. Some clones in this sample may be carry-over from other donors' samples. The specimen sequenced was PBMCs. CDR3 DNA: TGTGCCAGCAGCCAAGATGGCGGAACTAGCGGCATCCTGGGGGAGCTGTTTTTT. Translated: CASSQDGGTSGILGELFF.